This TCR beta chain was sequenced in a study of radiation and T cells in renal cell carcinoma (dated by TCRdb to about 2020). Study-level background: In total, around 53 samples, comprising around 25 tumors and approximately 27 peripheral blood samples, were subjected to TCR beta sequencing. The last blood draw occurred 4 weeks after radiation, at the same time as nephrectomy. Across all 55 or so samples, 4,000,000 or so unique CDR3 nucleotide sequences, encoding 2.5 million to 3 million unique CDR3 amino acid sequences, were identified. Beyond this particular receptor, the publication reports: Tracking of blood repertoire dynamics stopped at about 4 weeks after treatment, with no follow-up past that point. Because pretreatment tumor biopsies were not available, the study could not determine whether clonotypes were already present within the tumor at baseline. Effects of radiation dose or scheduling on the TCR repertoire could not be addressed with the single-armed trial design. Top tumor clonotypes rose in blood from baseline to 2 weeks post-radiation, then contracted by 4 weeks, suggesting transient expansion of tumor-resident clones.

The meaning of the sample's time point label: blood 4 weeks post-SBRT, at nephrectomy. The treatment or condition label on this specimen signifies: 15 Gy SBRT to primary tumor, nephrectomy 4 weeks later. The samples were obtained from a clinical trial, where primary renal cell carcinomas were treated with 15 Gy stereotactic body radiation therapy and then removed by nephrectomy 4 weeks afterward. To follow tumor-enriched clonotypes, peripheral blood was collected serially from radiation-treated patients at baseline and again at 2 weeks and 4 weeks after SBRT. Renal cell carcinoma with clear cell pathology was present in all patients. Genomic DNA for TCR sequencing was prepared using the QIAamp DNA Blood Mini Kit (Qiagen). Only samples passing all quality control checks were included in the analyses. TCR beta libraries were generated from genomic DNA with the immunoSEQ kit, following the manufacturer's recommendations. For library preparation, a first multiplex PCR was performed with proprietary primers, followed by a second PCR in which unique barcodes were added, and bead cleanups were performed after each round. A kit-provided positive control reaction and a negative control reaction were included in every sample batch. The final libraries were assessed on an Agilent 4200 TapeStation D1000 ScreenTape, pooled by volume, and quantified by qPCR. An Illumina NextSeq500 fitted with a MidOutput 150-cycle cartridge performed the sequencing, running 156 Read1 cycles and 15 Index1 cycles with the kit's custom primers. The pooled library was loaded at 0.9 to 1 pM with a roughly 20% PhiX control spike-in. The source study handled its data this way. Vendor-processed data were analyzed in R, with a clonotype defined as all T cells sharing the same CDR3 nucleotide sequence. In the clone abundance analyses, frequencies in each sample were normalized to that sample's 10,000 most abundant clones. Public T cell clones, averaging fewer than five per sample, were removed before analysis. Tumor-enriched clonotypes and baseline blood-enriched clonotypes were defined as those with an abundance difference of at least 32-fold between compartments. Clonotypes expanded or contracted between blood time points were identified with a beta-binomial differential abundance model. Tumor-blood repertoire similarity was measured with the Baroni-Urbani and Buser coefficient, and groups were compared using two-tailed Wilcoxon tests in R. As stored in TCRdb, this immuneACCESS dataset retains in-frame rearrangements with V and J assigned. A fraction of the clones does not appear; measured against another copy, unresolved V genes explain less than half of the discrepancy, and the remainder lacks a known reason. Clonal size and the V and J genes are those of that table, whereas D and trimming came from the DNA. Present in this sample are under 200,000 clones, around 89% of which were seen just once. Together, the top ten hold about 11% of the sample.

Concerning this clone itself: The clone's antigen remains unknown. The sample holds no much larger clone one base away, and base qualities are not on file.

V sheds 6 bases and J sheds 2 bases, leaving 17 bases between their ends. The CDR1 and CDR2 encoded by the germline V gene are MNHEY and SVGAGI. The CDR3 starts with the cysteine, ends with the phenylalanine, and has 15 residues. Kept here is only the CDR3 DNA, which spans 45 bases and is read in frame from base 1. The chain couples TRBV6-5 to TRBJ2-7; TRBD2 is possibly the D segment (6 matching bases). Sequencing used blood, obtained from a patient whose treatment included radiotherapy and nephrectomy. The source of this sequence is a woman in her forties or fifties with renal cell carcinoma. The DNA sequence reads TGTGCCAGCAGCCCCCCTCTCGCGGGGCCCTACGAGCAGTACTTC. This gives the protein CASSPPLAGPYEQYF.